These 29 T cell receptor beta chains were sequenced from one sample in a study of blood T cells in healthy people across ages. The second PCR ran about 6 to 11 cycles with a sample-barcoded 5' primer and J-beta primers. A single record per CDR3 protein comes from TCRdb applying MiXCR to the 5' RACE reads. The profile shows fewer than 950,000 distinct CDR3 sequences, roughly 50% of them singletons. Sequencing input: blood. These receptors were collected from a man aged 80 or over in good health.

To note about this clonotype: A read error may account for a junction end that differs from germline. The rearrangement joins TRBV7-3 to TRBJ2-3, with a tentative D call TRBD1 (5 bases). The CDR3 is 15 residues long. Germline CDR1 and CDR2: SGHTA and FQGTGA. For the CDR3, the DNA is TGTACCAGCAGCTTAGGGGCAGCTAGCACAGATACGCAGTATTTT. Translation: CTSSLGAASTDTQYF.

V and J are TRBV4-2 and TRBJ2-1; 8 nucleotides line up with TRBD2. The length of the CDR3 is 16 residues. Trimming removed 1 base from V and 5 bases from J; junction bases left unmatched: 7. In germline, CDR1 is LGHNA, CDR2 YNFKEQ. CDR3 coding DNA: TGTGCCAGCAGCCAAGTTCGGGAGGGTTTGGACAATGAGCAGTTCTTC. This translates into CASSQVREGLDNEQFF.

This chain uses TRBV2 with TRBJ1-2; D not certain. The CDR3 covers 14 residues. Trimming took 5 bases from V and 2 from J, leaving 12 bases between them. Germline assignment: CDR1 SNHLY and CDR2 FYNNEI. This chain's CDR3 is CASSPRRVNYGYTF. The CDR3 nucleotides are TGTGCCAGCAGTCCCCGGCGGGTCAACTATGGCTACACCTTC.

This clonotype showed up just a few times. The chain uses TRBV3-1 and TRBJ2-3; TRBD1 or TRBD2 may be the D gene (5 bases each). The CDR3 runs to 14 residues. Trimming stripped 3 bases from V and 14 bases from J, with 21 bases between. From germline, CDR1 is LGHDT and CDR2 YNNKEL (reference sequence). The CDR3 nucleotides read TGTGCCAGCAGCCAGCAGGGAGTTTACAGATACGCGTATTTT. Amino acid sequence: CASSQQGVYRYAYF.

There are a few counts of this clonotype. The V and J genes are TRBV6-2 or TRBV6-3 and TRBJ2-1; D uncertain. The CDR3 covers 15 residues. CDR1 is MNHEY, CDR2 SVGEGT, per germline. V gave up 5 bases and J gave up 5 bases, with 16 bases separating them. Here the CDR3 DNA reads TGTGCCAGCAGTACTCAAGGACGGAAAGACAATGAGCAGTTCTTC. This encodes CASSTQGRKDNEQFF.

The count of this clonotype is one. This chain links TRBV7-2 with TRBJ1-4; D gene ambiguous. Trimming took 0 bases from V and 8 from J, leaving 13 bases between them. Per germline, CDR1 SGHTA and CDR2 FQGNSA. CDR3 length: 15 amino acids. The CDR3 is CASSLAGSGKEKLFF. In DNA, the CDR3 is TGTGCCAGCAGCTTAGCTGGGTCAGGCAAAGAAAAACTGTTTTTT.

This chain uses TRBV19 with TRBJ1-5; possible D gene TRBD1, 5 bases. The V and J ends lost 7 bases and 6 bases respectively, with 19 bases between them. The CDR3 is 15 amino acids. The germline V gene encodes CDR1 LNHDA and CDR2 SQIVND (reference sequence). CDR3 bases: TGTGCCAGTAATCAGGGACGCGGATCAGGTCAGCCCCAGCATTTT. Translation: CASNQGRGSGQPQHF. Together with reference TRBV19 and TRBJ1-5, the CDR3 gives the full variable domain: DGGITQSPKYLFRKEGQNVTLSCEQNLNHDAMYWYRQDPGQGLRLIYYSQIVNDFQKGDIAEGYSVSREKKESFPLTVTSAQKNPTAFYLCASNQGRGSGQPQHFGDGTRLSIL.

V usage is TRBV2 and J usage is TRBJ2-5; TRBD1 is a possible D gene (6 bases). With the DNA end fitting TRBJ2-7 better, the J assignment may be wrong. The length of the CDR3 is 14 residues. CDR1 SNHLY and CDR2 FYNNEI come from the germline V gene. The CDR3 is CASSEIQGIYEQYF. The CDR3 bases are TGTGCCAGCAGTGAAATCCAGGGGATCTACGAGCAGTACTTC.

The chain links TRBV29-1 to TRBJ2-7; TRBD1 is a possible D gene (6 bases). V lost 4 bases and J lost 3, with 16 bases in between. The CDR3 extends over 14 amino acids. CDR1 is SQVTM, CDR2 ANQGSEA, per germline. The CDR3 region is CSVGPLGQSYEQYF. As DNA, the CDR3 is TGCAGCGTTGGACCCTTAGGACAGAGCTACGAGCAGTACTTC.

Only a few counts were recorded for this clonotype. The chain recombines TRBV6-1 with TRBJ1-5, with a possible D match to TRBD1 (6 bases). The V gene lost 2 bases and the J gene lost 6 bases, with 14 bases spanning the gap. CDR1 and CDR2 (germline): MNHNS, SASEGT. This CDR3 region has 15 residues. As DNA, the CDR3 is TGTGCCAGCAGTGAATTGTACAGGGAGGGTCAGCCCCAGCATTTT. Translation gives CASSELYREGQPQHF.

This rearrangement joins TRBV20-1 to TRBJ2-4; D might be TRBD2 (5 bases). CDR1 and CDR2 from the germline V gene are DFQATT and SNEGSKA (reference sequence). The V end was cut by 2 bases, the J end by 13 bases, with 15 bases between. This CDR3 has 12 amino acids. CDR3 protein: CSARTLAGEQYF. For the CDR3, the DNA is TGCAGTGCTAGAACCCTAGCCGGGGAGCAGTACTTC.

This clonotype appeared a few times. This sequence joins TRBV7-3 and TRBJ2-1; 9 bases agree with TRBD2. With 3 bases clipped from V and 7 bases from J, the junction kept 7 bases outside the gene matches. The CDR3 covers 15 residues. Germline-derived CDR1 and CDR2 are SGHTA and FQGTGA. The CDR3 DNA sequence: TGTGCCAGCAGCTTGCGGCTAGCGGGAAGAAATGAGCAGTTCTTC. Translation gives CASSLRLAGRNEQFF.

J is TRBJ2-3 and V is TRBV9; 8 nucleotides agree with TRBD2. V shed 2 bases, J shed 6 bases, and the junction held 8 bases outside the gene matches. CDR3 length: 15 amino acids. In germline, CDR1 is SGDLS, CDR2 YYNGEE. The CDR3 spells CASSVGTSGGDTQYF. In DNA, the CDR3 is TGTGCCAGCAGCGTGGGGACTAGTGGTGGGGATACGCAGTATTTT.

V is TRBV7-3 and J is TRBJ2-5; TRBD1 aligns across 10 bases. J lost 11 bases, V lost 6 bases, and 12 bases had no gene match. The CDR3 is 14 residues long. Looked up from germline, CDR1 is SGHTA and CDR2 is FQGTGA. The CDR3 spells CASSGTGDPNEQYF. CDR3 DNA: TGTGCCAGCAGTGGGACAGGGGATCCGAATGAGCAGTACTTC. Looking up the rest from reference TRBV7-3 and TRBJ2-5 gives the full variable domain: GAGVSQTPSNKVTEKGKYVELRCDPISGHTALYWYRQSLGQGPEFLIYFQGTGAADDSGLPNDRFFAVRPEGSVSTLKIQRTERGDSAVYLCASSGTGDPNEQYFGPGTRLLVL.

This chain links TRBV10-3 with TRBJ2-2; 7 bases agree with TRBD2. V lost 5 bases and J lost 0; bases outside the gene matches: 6. The germline V gene has CDR1 ENHRY and CDR2 SYGVKD. This CDR3 region has 16 residues. CDR3 nucleotide sequence: TGTGCCATCAGTCGAGGGGCGGGAGCGAACACCGGGGAGCTGTTTTTT. Its translation is CAISRGAGANTGELFF.

This clonotype has just a few counts. V usage is TRBV2 and J usage is TRBJ1-2; TRBD1 agrees at 9 bases. The germline V gene encodes CDR1 SNHLY and CDR2 FYNNEI. The CDR3 is made up of 13 amino acids. Unmatched junction bases numbered 5, after V lost 5 bases and J lost 7 bases. The CDR3 region is CASSTTGGGGYTF. CDR3 sequence (DNA): TGTGCCAGCAGTACCACAGGGGGCGGTGGCTACACCTTC.

Details on this clonotype: One base away lies a much larger clone, so this may be a sequencing read error. The chain employs TRBV20-1 and TRBJ2-7; 16 positions match TRBD2. CDR1 and CDR2 from the germline V gene are DFQATT and SNEGSKA (reference sequence). Trimming removed 1 base from V and 6 bases from J; junction bases left unmatched: 9. This CDR3 is 17 amino acids long. The CDR3 nucleotides read TGCAGTGCTAGAGTCCCGGGACTAGCGGGAGGGAGCTGCGAGCAGTACTTC. This translates into CSARVPGLAGGSCEQYF.

The chain couples TRBV28 to TRBJ2-3; no reliable D call. CDR3 length equals 15 residues. CDR1 and CDR2 from the germline V gene are MDHEN and SYDVKM. V was shortened by 4 bases and J by 0 bases, with 11 bases between the two germline ends. The CDR3 region has the DNA TGTGCCAGCAGTTCAACCTCGGACAGCACAGATACGCAGTATTTT. Translated: CASSSTSDSTDTQYF.

The chain has TRBV12-3 or TRBV12-4 and TRBJ2-1; D is perhaps TRBD2 (5 bases). This CDR3 has 14 amino acids. The germline V and J ends were trimmed by 3 bases and 7 bases, with 13 bases remaining between them. The CDR3 sequence: CASSLVLWRNEQFF. In nucleotides, the CDR3 is TGTGCCAGCAGTTTGGTGCTTTGGAGGAATGAGCAGTTCTTC.

This clonotype was seen repeatedly, ten times or more. The chain recombines TRBV12-3 or TRBV12-4 with TRBJ1-2; weak D call: TRBD1 (5 bases). The CDR3 is 11 amino acids. The germline V and J ends were trimmed by 8 bases and 4 bases, with 8 bases remaining between them. The CDR3 DNA follows: TGTGCCAGCTCTAGGGGCTATGGCTACACCTTC. Amino acids: CASSRGYGYTF.

The chain is built from TRBV12-3 or TRBV12-4 and TRBJ2-3; 13 bases are shared with TRBD2. The CDR3 extends over 20 amino acids. V lost 4 bases to trimming and J lost 2 bases; unmatched junction nucleotides: 15. The CDR3 DNA reads as TGTGCCAGCAGTTCCGACAGGGCCACTAGCGGGAGGGAGGCCACAGATACGCAGTATTTT. This codes for CASSSDRATSGREATDTQYF.

This clonotype was picked up a small number of times. This chain joins TRBV7-2 and TRBJ2-2; TRBD1 aligns across 9 bases. The V gene's germline CDR1 is SGHTA and CDR2 FQGNSA. V shed 5 bases, J shed 4 bases, and the junction held 5 bases outside the gene matches. The CDR3 is 15 residues long. The CDR3 sequence: CASSPGQGITGELFF. The CDR3 coding sequence is TGTGCCAGCAGCCCCGGACAGGGGATCACCGGGGAGCTGTTTTTT.

This clonotype was recorded a few times. The J gene is TRBJ2-1, the V gene TRBV29-1, with TRBD2 matching over 16 bases. The germline CDR1 and CDR2 sequences are SQVTM and ANQGSEA. The CDR3 has 22 amino acids. The junction had 28 bases not matched to a gene; V was cut back by 7 bases and J by 7 bases. The CDR3 is CSGRRGQGTSGRAQTSRNEQFF. The CDR3 DNA follows: TGCAGCGGACGCCGAGGACAGGGGACTAGCGGGAGGGCCCAGACCTCAAGGAATGAGCAGTTCTTC.

This chain joins TRBV27 and TRBJ2-7; possibly TRBD2 for D (5 bases). This CDR3 has 15 residues. Germline V lookup: CDR1 MNHEY, CDR2 SMNVEV (reference sequence). V gave up 0 bases and J gave up 2 bases, with 11 bases separating them. CDR3 sequence: CASSLSGGSPYEQYF. The DNA for the CDR3 is TGTGCCAGCAGTTTATCGGGCGGGTCCCCCTACGAGCAGTACTTC.

This sequence joins TRBV7-2 and TRBJ2-3, with 9 bases aligning to TRBD2. The length of the CDR3 is 17 residues. The V segment lost 2 bases and the J segment 6 bases; nucleotides outside the gene matches: 12. Germline lookup yields CDR1 SGHTA and CDR2 FQGNSA. The CDR3 DNA reads as TGTGCCAGCAGCTTATCAGGGACTAGCTTCTTTGGGGATACGCAGTATTTT. Translated, it gives CASSLSGTSFFGDTQYF.

This clonotype was recorded a few times. V gene TRBV20-1 combines with J gene TRBJ2-7; weak D call: TRBD2 (5 bases). The V gene lost 3 bases and the J gene lost 0 bases, with 9 bases spanning the gap. CDR3 length equals 13 residues. The germline V gene encodes CDR1 DFQATT and CDR2 SNEGSKA (reference sequence). The CDR3 DNA is TGCAGTGCTAGTGTCGGGATCTCCTACGAGCAGTACTTC. Residues: CSASVGISYEQYF.

This clonotype was counted between two and nine times. The chain uses TRBV29-1 and TRBJ2-7; D is ambiguous. V was shortened by 4 bases and J by 5 bases, with 15 bases between the two germline ends. CDR1 is SQVTM and CDR2 is ANQGSEA in the germline V gene. The CDR3 has 13 residues. The CDR3 sequence: CSVARASHNEQYF. The CDR3 DNA sequence: TGCAGCGTTGCCCGGGCCAGCCATAACGAGCAGTACTTC.

This clonotype was seen only a few times. The V call is TRBV7-2, the J call TRBJ2-1, with a possible D match to TRBD2 (6 bases). CDR3 length: 16 amino acids. Germline-derived CDR1 and CDR2 are SGHTA and FQGNSA. V dropped 5 bases and J dropped 0 bases, with 14 bases sitting between them. CDR3 in amino acids: CASSLLAKNSYNEQFF. CDR3 in DNA: TGTGCCAGCAGCCTACTAGCCAAAAACTCCTACAATGAGCAGTTCTTC.

The chain has TRBV9 and TRBJ2-2; D is perhaps TRBD2 (6 bases). Between the trimmed V and J ends, which lost 1 base and 1 base, there was a span of 20 bases. This CDR3 contains 19 residues. Germline CDR1 reads SGDLS; CDR2 reads YYNGEE. The CDR3 reads CASSVNPGATEMNTGELFF. The CDR3 DNA follows: TGTGCCAGCAGCGTAAATCCGGGAGCGACAGAAATGAACACCGGGGAGCTGTTTTTT.